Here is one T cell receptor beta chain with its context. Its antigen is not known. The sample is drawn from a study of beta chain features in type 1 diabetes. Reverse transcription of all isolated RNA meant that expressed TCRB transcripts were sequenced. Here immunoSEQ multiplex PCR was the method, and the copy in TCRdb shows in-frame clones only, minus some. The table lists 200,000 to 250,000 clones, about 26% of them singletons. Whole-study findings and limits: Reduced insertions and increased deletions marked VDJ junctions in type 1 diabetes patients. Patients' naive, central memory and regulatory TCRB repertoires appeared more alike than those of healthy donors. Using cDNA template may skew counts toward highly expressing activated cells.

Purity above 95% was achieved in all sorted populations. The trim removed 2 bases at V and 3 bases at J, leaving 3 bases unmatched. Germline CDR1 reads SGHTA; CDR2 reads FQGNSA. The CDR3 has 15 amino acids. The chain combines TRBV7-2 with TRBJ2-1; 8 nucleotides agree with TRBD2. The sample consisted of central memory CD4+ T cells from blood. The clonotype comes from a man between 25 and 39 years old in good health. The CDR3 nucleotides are TGTGCCAGCAGCTTATCTAGCGGGTACTACAATGAGCAGTTCTTC. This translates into CASSLSSGYYNEQFF.